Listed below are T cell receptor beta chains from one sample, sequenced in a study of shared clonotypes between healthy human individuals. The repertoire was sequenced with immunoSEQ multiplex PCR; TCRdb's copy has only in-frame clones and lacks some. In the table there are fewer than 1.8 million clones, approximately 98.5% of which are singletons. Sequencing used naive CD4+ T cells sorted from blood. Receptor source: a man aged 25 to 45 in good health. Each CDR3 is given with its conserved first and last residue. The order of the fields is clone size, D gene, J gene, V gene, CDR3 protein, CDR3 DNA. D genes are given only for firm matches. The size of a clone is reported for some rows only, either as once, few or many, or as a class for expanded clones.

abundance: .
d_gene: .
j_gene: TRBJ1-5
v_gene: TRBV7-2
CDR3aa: CASRSQGSNQPQHF
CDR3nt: TGTGCCAGCAGATCGCAGGGGAGCAATCAGCCCCAGCATTTT

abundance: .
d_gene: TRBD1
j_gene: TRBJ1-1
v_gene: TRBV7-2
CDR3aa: CASSIRQGRTEAFF
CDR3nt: TGTGCCAGCAGCATTAGACAGGGGAGGACTGAAGCTTTCTTT

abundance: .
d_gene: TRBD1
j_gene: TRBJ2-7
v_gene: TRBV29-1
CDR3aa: CSTRETGGENEQYF
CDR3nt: TGCAGCACCCGGGAGACAGGGGGCGAGAACGAGCAGTACTTC

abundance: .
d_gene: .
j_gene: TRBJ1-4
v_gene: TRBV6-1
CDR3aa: CASSEAPWTVLFF
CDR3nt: TGTGCCAGCAGTGAAGCACCTTGGACAGTCCTGTTTTTT

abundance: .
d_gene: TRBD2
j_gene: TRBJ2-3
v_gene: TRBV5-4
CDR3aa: CASSGAGGFVSGDTQYF
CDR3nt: TGTGCCAGCAGTGGCGCGGGAGGCTTTGTGTCGGGAGATACGCAGTATTTT

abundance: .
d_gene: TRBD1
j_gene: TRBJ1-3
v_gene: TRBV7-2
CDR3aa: CASSRPGTGANTIYF
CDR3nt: TGTGCCAGCAGCCGTCCCGGGACAGGGGCCAACACCATATATTTT

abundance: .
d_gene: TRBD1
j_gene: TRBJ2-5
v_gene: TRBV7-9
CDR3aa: CASHRDRGETQYF
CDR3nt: TGTGCCAGCCACCGGGACAGGGGAGAGACCCAGTACTTC

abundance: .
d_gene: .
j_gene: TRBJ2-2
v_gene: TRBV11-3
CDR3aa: CASSLEGPTGELFF
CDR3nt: TGTGCCAGCAGCTTAGAAGGGCCCACCGGGGAGCTGTTTTTT

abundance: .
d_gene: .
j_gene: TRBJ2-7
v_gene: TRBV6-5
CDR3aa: CASRPSRASYEQYF
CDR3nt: TGTGCCAGCAGACCCTCAAGGGCTAGCTACGAGCAGTACTTC

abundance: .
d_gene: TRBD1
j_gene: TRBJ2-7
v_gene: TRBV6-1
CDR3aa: CASSELEDRDWYEQYF
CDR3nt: TGTGCCAGCAGTGAATTAGAGGACAGGGACTGGTACGAGCAGTACTTC

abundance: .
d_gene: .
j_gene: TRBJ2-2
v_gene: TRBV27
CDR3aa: CASSQTRGVGLTGELFF
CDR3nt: TGTGCCAGCAGCCAAACCAGGGGAGTTGGGCTCACCGGGGAGCTGTTTTTT

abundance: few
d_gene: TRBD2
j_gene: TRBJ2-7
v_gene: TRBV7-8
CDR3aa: CASSWTSGYEQYF
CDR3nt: TGTGCCAGCAGCTGGACTAGCGGCTACGAGCAGTACTTC

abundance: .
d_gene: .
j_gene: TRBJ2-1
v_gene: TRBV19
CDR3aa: CASSIKGGRGNEQFF
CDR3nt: TGTGCCAGTAGTATCAAAGGGGGAAGGGGCAATGAGCAGTTCTTC

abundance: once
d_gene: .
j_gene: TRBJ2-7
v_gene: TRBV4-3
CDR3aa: CASSQETGESSYEQYF
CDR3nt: TGCGCCAGCAGCCAAGAAACGGGAGAGAGCTCCTACGAGCAGTACTTC

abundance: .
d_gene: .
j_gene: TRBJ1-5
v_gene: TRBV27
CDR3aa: CASWGRGTPTNQPQHF
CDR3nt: TGTGCCAGTTGGGGGCGCGGCACTCCTACCAATCAGCCCCAGCATTTT

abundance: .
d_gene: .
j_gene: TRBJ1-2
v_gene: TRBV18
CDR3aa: CASSPPASNYGYTF
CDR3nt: TGTGCCAGCTCACCCCCGGCCAGCAACTATGGCTACACCTTC

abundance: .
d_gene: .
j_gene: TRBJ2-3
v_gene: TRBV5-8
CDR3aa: CASSPRGGDTDTQYF
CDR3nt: TGTGCCAGCAGCCCCCGCGGCGGGGACACAGATACGCAGTATTTT

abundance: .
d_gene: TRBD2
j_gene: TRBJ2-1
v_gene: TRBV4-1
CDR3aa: CASTGRILEWADCNEQFF
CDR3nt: TGCGCCAGCACCGGGAGGATCCTAGAATGGGCAGACTGCAATGAGCAGTTCTTC

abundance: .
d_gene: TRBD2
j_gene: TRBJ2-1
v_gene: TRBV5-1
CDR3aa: CASSLDPSGTGNEQFF
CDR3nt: TGCGCCAGCAGCTTGGACCCTAGCGGGACCGGCAATGAGCAGTTCTTC

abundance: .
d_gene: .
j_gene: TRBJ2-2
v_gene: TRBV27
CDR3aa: CASSFGAPKNTGELFF
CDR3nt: TGTGCCAGCAGTTTTGGTGCCCCCAAGAACACCGGGGAGCTGTTTTTT

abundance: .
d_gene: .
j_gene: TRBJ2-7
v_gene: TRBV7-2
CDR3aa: CASSFGKYEQYF
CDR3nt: TGTGCCAGCAGCTTCGGTAAATACGAGCAGTACTTC

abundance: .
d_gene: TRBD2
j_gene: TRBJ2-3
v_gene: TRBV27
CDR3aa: CASSHSGRAGDTQYF
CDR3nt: TGTGCCAGCAGCCATAGCGGGAGGGCCGGAGATACGCAGTATTTT

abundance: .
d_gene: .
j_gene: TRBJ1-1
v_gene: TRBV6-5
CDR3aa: CASSWIRVTGREAFF
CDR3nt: TGTGCCAGCAGTTGGATCAGGGTTACTGGCCGTGAAGCTTTCTTT

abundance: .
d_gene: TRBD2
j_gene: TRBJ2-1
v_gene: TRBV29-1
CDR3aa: CSVRGDEQFF
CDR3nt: TGCAGCGTTCGGGGGGATGAGCAGTTCTTC

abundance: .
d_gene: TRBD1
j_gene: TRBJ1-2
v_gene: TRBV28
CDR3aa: CASRPPDREGGYTF
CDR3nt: TGTGCCAGCAGGCCCCCCGACAGGGAAGGTGGCTACACCTTC

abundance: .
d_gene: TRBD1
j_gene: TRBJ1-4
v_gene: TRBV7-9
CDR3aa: CASSRDRTNEKLFF
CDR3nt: TGTGCCAGCAGCCGGGACAGAACTAATGAAAAACTGTTTTTT

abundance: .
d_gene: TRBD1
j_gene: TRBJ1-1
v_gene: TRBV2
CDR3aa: CASSPARGETEAFF
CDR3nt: TGTGCCAGCAGTCCGGCCAGGGGGGAGACTGAAGCTTTCTTT

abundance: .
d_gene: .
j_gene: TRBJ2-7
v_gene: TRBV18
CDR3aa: CASSPFYSHEQYF
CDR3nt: TGTGCCAGCTCACCATTTTACTCTCACGAGCAGTACTTC

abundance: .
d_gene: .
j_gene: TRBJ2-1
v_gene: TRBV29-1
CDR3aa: CSVFRAYNEQFF
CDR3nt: TGCAGCGTTTTTAGAGCCTACAATGAGCAGTTCTTC

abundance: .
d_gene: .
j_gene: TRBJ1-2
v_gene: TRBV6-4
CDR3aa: CASSASNYGYTF
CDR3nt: TGTGCCAGCAGTGCCAGTAACTATGGCTACACCTTC

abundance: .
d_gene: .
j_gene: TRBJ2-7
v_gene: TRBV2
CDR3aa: CARGGSENYEQYF
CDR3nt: TGTGCCAGGGGCGGGTCAGAGAACTACGAGCAGTACTTC

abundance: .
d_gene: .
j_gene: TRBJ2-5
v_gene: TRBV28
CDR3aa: CATADPGETQYF
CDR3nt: TGTGCCACTGCGGACCCAGGAGAGACCCAGTACTTC

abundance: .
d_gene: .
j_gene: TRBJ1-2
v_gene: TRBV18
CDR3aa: CASSPTRDHGYTF
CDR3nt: TGTGCCAGCTCACCCACCAGGGACCATGGCTACACCTTC

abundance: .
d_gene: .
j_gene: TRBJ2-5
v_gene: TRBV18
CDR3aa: CASSIQRAGPGGRTQYF
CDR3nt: TGTGCCAGCTCAATTCAGAGGGCGGGTCCCGGTGGTAGGACCCAGTACTTC

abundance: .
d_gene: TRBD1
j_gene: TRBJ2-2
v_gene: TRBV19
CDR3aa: CASRETGFIGELFF
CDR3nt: TGTGCCAGTAGGGAGACAGGGTTTATCGGGGAGCTGTTTTTT

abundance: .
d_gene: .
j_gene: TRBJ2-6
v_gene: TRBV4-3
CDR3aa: CASSLLSATYITSGANVLTF
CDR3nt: TGCGCCAGCAGCCTTTTATCCGCGACATACATAACCTCTGGGGCCAACGTCCTGACTTTC

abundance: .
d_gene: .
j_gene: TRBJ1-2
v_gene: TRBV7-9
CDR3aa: CASSREGTDYGYTF
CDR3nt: TGTGCCAGCAGCCGGGAAGGGACGGACTATGGCTACACCTTC

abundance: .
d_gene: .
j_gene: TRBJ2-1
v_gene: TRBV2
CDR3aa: CASAWDFSSYNEQFF
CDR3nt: TGTGCCAGCGCCTGGGACTTTAGCTCCTACAATGAGCAGTTCTTC

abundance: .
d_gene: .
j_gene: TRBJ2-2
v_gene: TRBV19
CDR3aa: CASSSQEGLYGELFF
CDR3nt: TGTGCCAGTAGTAGCCAGGAGGGCCTCTACGGGGAGCTGTTTTTT

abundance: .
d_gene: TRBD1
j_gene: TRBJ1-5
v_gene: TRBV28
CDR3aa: CASGGQGGNQPQHF
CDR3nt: TGTGCCAGCGGGGGACAGGGCGGCAATCAGCCCCAGCATTTT

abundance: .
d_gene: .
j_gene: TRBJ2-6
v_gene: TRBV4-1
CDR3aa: CASSPEGTGANVLTF
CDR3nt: TGCGCCAGCAGTCCCGAGGGAACTGGGGCCAACGTCCTGACTTTC

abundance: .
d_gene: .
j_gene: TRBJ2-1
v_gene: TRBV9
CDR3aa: CASSVAGGDYQFF
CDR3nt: TGTGCCAGCAGCGTAGCAGGGGGGGACTATCAGTTCTTC

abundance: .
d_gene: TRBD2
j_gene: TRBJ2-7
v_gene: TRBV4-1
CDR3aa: CASSLLADYEQYF
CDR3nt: TGCGCCAGCAGCCTGCTAGCGGACTACGAGCAGTACTTC

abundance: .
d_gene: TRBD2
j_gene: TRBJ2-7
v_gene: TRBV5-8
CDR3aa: CASSLAAGAGVYSYEQYF
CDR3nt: TGTGCCAGCAGCTTAGCAGCGGGAGCGGGAGTTTACTCCTACGAGCAGTACTTC

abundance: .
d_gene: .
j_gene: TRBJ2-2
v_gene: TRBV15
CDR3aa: CATSRDLASTGELFF
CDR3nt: TGTGCCACCAGCAGAGATCTGGCCAGCACCGGGGAGCTGTTTTTT

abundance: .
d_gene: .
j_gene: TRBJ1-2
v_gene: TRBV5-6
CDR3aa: CASSLYNLGAADNYGYTF
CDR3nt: TGTGCCAGCAGCTTGTATAATCTAGGGGCCGCTGATAACTATGGCTACACCTTC

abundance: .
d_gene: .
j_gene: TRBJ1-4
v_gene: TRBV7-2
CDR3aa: CASSLGRATNEKLFF
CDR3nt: TGTGCCAGCAGCTTAGGGCGGGCAACTAATGAAAAACTGTTTTTT

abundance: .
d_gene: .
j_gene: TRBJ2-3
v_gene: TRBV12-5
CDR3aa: CASGSNTDTQYF
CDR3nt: TGTGCTAGTGGTTCGAACACAGATACGCAGTATTTT

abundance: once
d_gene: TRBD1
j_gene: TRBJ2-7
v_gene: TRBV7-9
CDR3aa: CASSLLGQDYEQYF
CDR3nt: TGTGCCAGCAGCCTCTTAGGACAGGACTACGAGCAGTACTTC

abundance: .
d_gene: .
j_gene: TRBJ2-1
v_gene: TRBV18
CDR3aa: CASSRSREYEQFF
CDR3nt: TGTGCCAGCTCTCGGAGCCGGGAATACGAGCAGTTCTTC

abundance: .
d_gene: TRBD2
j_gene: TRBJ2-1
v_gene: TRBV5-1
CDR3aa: CASSLLGLAGYSYNEQFF
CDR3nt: TGCGCCAGCAGCTTGCTAGGACTAGCGGGGTATTCCTACAATGAGCAGTTCTTC

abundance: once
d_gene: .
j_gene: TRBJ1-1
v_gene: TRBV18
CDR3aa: CASSNRHTEAFF
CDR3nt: TGTGCCAGCTCAAACAGGCACACTGAAGCTTTCTTT

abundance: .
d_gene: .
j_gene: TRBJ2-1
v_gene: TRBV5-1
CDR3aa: CASSLSGSSYNEQFF
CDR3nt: TGCGCCAGCAGCTTAAGCGGTAGCTCCTACAATGAGCAGTTCTTC

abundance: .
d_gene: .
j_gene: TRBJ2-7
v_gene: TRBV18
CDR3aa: CASSPRGSERNEQYF
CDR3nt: TGTGCCAGCTCACCACGGGGTTCAGAGAGGAACGAGCAGTACTTC

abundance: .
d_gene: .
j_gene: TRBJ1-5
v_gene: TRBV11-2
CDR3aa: CASSLDVGQPQHF
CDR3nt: TGTGCCAGCAGCTTAGATGTAGGTCAGCCCCAGCATTTT